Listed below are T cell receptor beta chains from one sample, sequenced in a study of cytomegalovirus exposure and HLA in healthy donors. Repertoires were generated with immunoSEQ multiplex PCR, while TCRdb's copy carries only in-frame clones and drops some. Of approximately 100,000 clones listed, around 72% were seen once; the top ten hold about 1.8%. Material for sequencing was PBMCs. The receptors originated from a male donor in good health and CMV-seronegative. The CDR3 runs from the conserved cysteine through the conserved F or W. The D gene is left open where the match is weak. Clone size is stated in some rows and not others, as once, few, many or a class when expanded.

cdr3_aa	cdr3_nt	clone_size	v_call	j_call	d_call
CASSQSREAPYEQYF	TGCGCCAGCAGCCAATCGCGGGAGGCCCCCTACGAGCAGTACTTC	NA	TRBV4-3	TRBJ2-7	TRBD2
CASSSGLGTYNEQFF	TGTGCCAGCAGCTCGGGACTAGGAACCTACAATGAGCAGTTCTTC	NA	TRBV11-3	TRBJ2-1	TRBD2
CASSLPFRELFF	TGTGCCAGCAGCTTGCCGTTCCGGGAGCTGTTTTTT	NA	TRBV5-6	TRBJ2-2	NA
CASSSDRGIVYEQYF	TGCGCCAGCAGCTCCGACAGGGGAATTGTCTACGAGCAGTACTTC	NA	TRBV5-1	TRBJ2-7	TRBD1
CASSTGFYTEAFF	TGCGCCAGCTCTACGGGGTTTTATACTGAAGCTTTCTTT	NA	TRBV5-1	TRBJ1-1	NA
CASRQIYEQYF	TGTGCCAGCAGACAAATTTACGAGCAGTACTTC	once	TRBV27	TRBJ2-7	NA
CASSPDRGWEQYF	TGTGCCAGCAGTCCAGACAGGGGCTGGGAGCAGTACTTC	NA	TRBV14	TRBJ2-7	TRBD1
CATSLNRQVNYGYTF	TGTGCCACCAGCCTTAACCGGCAGGTGAACTATGGCTACACCTTC	NA	TRBV15	TRBJ1-2	NA
CASSQGQLAKNIQYF	TGTGCCAGCAGCCAGGGGCAATTAGCCAAAAACATTCAGTACTTC	NA	TRBV7-2	TRBJ2-4	NA
CASRQGAPNTEAFF	TGTGCCAGCAGGCAGGGGGCGCCGAACACTGAAGCTTTCTTT	few	TRBV2	TRBJ1-1	TRBD1
CARSETASGDITDTQYF	TGTGCCCGCAGTGAGACGGCTAGCGGGGATATCACAGATACGCAGTATTTT	NA	TRBV30	TRBJ2-3	TRBD2
CASSYSASGFYEQYF	TGTGCCAGCAGTTACTCGGCTAGCGGATTCTACGAGCAGTACTTC	few	TRBV6-5	TRBJ2-7	TRBD2
CASKLKRDTDTQYF	TGTGCCAGCAAGTTAAAGCGGGACACAGATACGCAGTATTTT	NA	TRBV6-5	TRBJ2-3	TRBD2
CAWVTGVPASSPLHF	TGTGCCTGGGTAACAGGGGTCCCTGCCAGTTCACCCCTCCACTTT	NA	TRBV30	TRBJ1-6	TRBD1
CASIPWTGGRETQYF	TGTGCCAGCATCCCCTGGACAGGGGGGCGCGAGACCCAGTACTTC	NA	TRBV2	TRBJ2-5	TRBD1
CASSLLDRVGEEQYF	TGTGCCAGCAGTCTTTTGGACAGGGTGGGGGAGGAGCAGTACTTC	NA	TRBV6-1	TRBJ2-7	TRBD1
CASSEWGEPNYGYTF	TGTGCCAGCAGTGAATGGGGGGAACCTAACTATGGCTACACCTTC	once	TRBV25-1	TRBJ1-2	NA
CASSRLAGVMETQYF	TGTGCCAGCAGCCGCCTAGCGGGAGTGATGGAGACCCAGTACTTC	NA	TRBV7-2	TRBJ2-5	TRBD2
CASALRGMNTEAFF	TGTGCCAGTGCGCTCAGGGGCATGAACACTGAAGCTTTCTTT	NA	TRBV19	TRBJ1-1	NA
CASSPNRGIGKLFF	TGTGCCAGCAGTCCAAACAGGGGAATTGGAAAACTGTTTTTT	NA	TRBV6-5	TRBJ1-4	TRBD1
CASSLLRQHNSPLHF	TGTGCCAGCAGTTTATTACGACAGCACAATTCACCCCTCCACTTT	NA	TRBV27	TRBJ1-6	NA
CASSRDSTNTGELFF	TGTGCCAGCAGTAGGGACAGTACGAACACCGGGGAGCTGTTTTTT	NA	TRBV28	TRBJ2-2	TRBD1
CAISRSLQGLYGYTF	TGTGCCATCAGTAGAAGCCTTCAGGGTTTGTATGGCTACACCTTC	NA	TRBV10-3	TRBJ1-2	NA
CASSGGSSGPGWDTQYF	TGTGCCAGCAGCGGAGGGTCTAGCGGCCCCGGGTGGGATACGCAGTATTTT	NA	TRBV9	TRBJ2-3	TRBD2
CASSSTGTSGIDTQYF	TGTGCCAGCAGCTCCACCGGGACTAGCGGGATAGATACGCAGTATTTT	NA	TRBV7-2	TRBJ2-3	TRBD2
CASSLEYGGGTYEQYF	TGTGCCAGCAGCTTAGAATATGGGGGGGGAACCTACGAGCAGTACTTC	NA	TRBV7-2	TRBJ2-7	TRBD2
CASILTSTNTEAFF	TGTGCCAGTATCCTGACAAGTACAAACACTGAAGCTTTCTTT	NA	TRBV19	TRBJ1-1	NA
CASRTSGSTDTQYF	TGTGCCAGCAGAACTAGCGGAAGCACAGATACGCAGTATTTT	NA	TRBV6-5	TRBJ2-3	TRBD2
CATSRDGDWIVETQYF	TGTGCCACCAGCAGAGACGGAGATTGGATTGTGGAGACCCAGTACTTC	NA	TRBV15	TRBJ2-5	NA
CASSSVPQNSPLHF	TGTGCCAGCAGCTCGGTACCACAGAATTCACCCCTCCACTTT	NA	TRBV5-6	TRBJ1-6	NA
CASSYRTGSTSGANVLTF	TGTGCCAGCAGTTATAGGACAGGGTCCACCTCTGGGGCCAACGTCCTGACTTTC	NA	TRBV27	TRBJ2-6	TRBD1
CASSPRTSGYEQYF	TGCGCCAGCAGCCCCCGGACTAGCGGCTACGAGCAGTACTTC	NA	TRBV4-1	TRBJ2-7	TRBD2
CASSLVASGYTDTQYF	TGCGCCAGCAGCTTGGTGGCTAGCGGATACACAGATACGCAGTATTTT	NA	TRBV5-1	TRBJ2-3	TRBD2
CASSKQGWGYGYTF	TGTGCCAGCAGTAAACAGGGGTGGGGCTATGGCTACACCTTC	NA	TRBV6-1	TRBJ1-2	TRBD1
CASSLGSRSQETQYF	TGCGCCAGCAGCTTGGGGAGTAGGAGCCAAGAGACCCAGTACTTC	NA	TRBV5-1	TRBJ2-5	NA
CASSLDGLGPDTEAFF	TGTGCCAGCAGCTTGGACGGGCTGGGGCCCGACACTGAAGCTTTCTTT	few	TRBV5-4	TRBJ1-1	NA
CASSPTGTSSYEQYF	TGTGCCAGCAGCCCAACCGGGACTTCCAGTTACGAGCAGTACTTC	NA	TRBV7-2	TRBJ2-7	NA